The clone carrying this T cell receptor beta chain was seen only once. Its antigen is still unknown. The CDR3 is made up of 15 amino acids. CDR1 is SEHNR and CDR2 is FQNEAQ in the germline V gene (reference sequence). Trimming removed 5 bases from V and 6 bases from J, with 16 bases in between. This entry comes from a study of T cells in localized non-small cell lung cancer. Method: immunoSEQ multiplex PCR; TCRdb's copy keeps in-frame clones and lacks some. Among about 24,000 clones listed, roughly 88% were seen once. Findings and limits, study-wide: Higher adjacent-lung clonality was associated with shorter survival. Because researchers sequenced only one region of the tumor, heterogeneity is still possible. Across samples, adjacent lung featured a median roughly 60 of the top 100 tumor clones.

The sequences come from peripheral blood mononuclear cells, collected before any cancer treatment. This chain joins TRBV7-9 and TRBJ1-4, with a possible D match to TRBD1 (6 bases). The source of this sequence is a woman aged 40 to 75 with stage III lung adenocarcinoma. The DNA of the CDR3 is TGTGCCAGCAGCGCCAGGGGCACCTCGGATGAAAAACTGTTTTTT. Translating it yields CASSARGTSDEKLFF.